This TCR beta chain was documented in a study of CD8 T cells in Susac syndrome. cDNA came from approximately 0.5 to 1 ug RNA primed by random hexamers. TCRdb re-called the immunoSEQ multiplex PCR reads through MiXCR, storing one row per CDR3 protein. This sample has about 160,000 distinct CDR3 sequences; 95% to 97% occur once, and the top ten carry 0.1% to 0.15%. The J segment lost 7 bases and the V segment lost 6 bases, leaving 12 bases of the junction unmatched. This CDR3 is built from 14 residues. CDR1 is DFQATT, CDR2 SNEGSKA, per germline (reference sequence). The chain links TRBV20-1 to TRBJ2-5; 9 bases map to TRBD2. This receptor was identified in a human donor with Susac syndrome. Sequencing input: CD4+ T cells from PBMCs. The DNA of the CDR3 is TGCAGTGCCCATAAGGCTAGCGGGGAGGTGACCCAGTACTTC. The encoded protein is CSAHKASGEVTQYF.